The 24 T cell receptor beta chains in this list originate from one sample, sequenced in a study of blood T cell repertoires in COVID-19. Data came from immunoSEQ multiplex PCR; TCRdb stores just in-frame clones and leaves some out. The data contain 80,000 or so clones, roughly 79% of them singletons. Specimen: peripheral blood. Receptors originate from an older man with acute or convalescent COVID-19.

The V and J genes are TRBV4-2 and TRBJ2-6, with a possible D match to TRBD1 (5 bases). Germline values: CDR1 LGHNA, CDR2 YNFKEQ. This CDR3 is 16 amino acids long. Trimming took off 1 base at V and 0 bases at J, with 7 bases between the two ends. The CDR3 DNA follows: TGTGCCAGCAGCCAAGTGGGGCGCTCTGGGGCCAACGTCCTGACTTTC. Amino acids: CASSQVGRSGANVLTF.

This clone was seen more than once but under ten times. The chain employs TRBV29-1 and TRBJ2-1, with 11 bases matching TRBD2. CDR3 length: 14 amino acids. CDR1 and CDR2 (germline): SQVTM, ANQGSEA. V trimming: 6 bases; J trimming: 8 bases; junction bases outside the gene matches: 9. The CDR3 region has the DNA TGCAGCGTCCTTTTCTCGACTAGCGGGGATGAGCAGTTCTTC. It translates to CSVLFSTSGDEQFF.

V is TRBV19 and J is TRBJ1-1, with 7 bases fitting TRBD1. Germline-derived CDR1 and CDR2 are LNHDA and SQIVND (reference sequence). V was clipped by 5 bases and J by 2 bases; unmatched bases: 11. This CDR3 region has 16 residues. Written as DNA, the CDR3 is TGTGCCAGTAGTGGAGAGAGACAGGGACCTAACACTGAAGCTTTCTTT. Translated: CASSGERQGPNTEAFF.

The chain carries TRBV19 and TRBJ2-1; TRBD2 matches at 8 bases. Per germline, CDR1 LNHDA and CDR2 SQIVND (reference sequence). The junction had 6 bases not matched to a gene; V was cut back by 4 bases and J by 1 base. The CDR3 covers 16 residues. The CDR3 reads CASSTSSGRSYNEQFF. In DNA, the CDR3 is TGTGCCAGTAGTACTTCTAGCGGGCGGTCCTACAATGAGCAGTTCTTC.

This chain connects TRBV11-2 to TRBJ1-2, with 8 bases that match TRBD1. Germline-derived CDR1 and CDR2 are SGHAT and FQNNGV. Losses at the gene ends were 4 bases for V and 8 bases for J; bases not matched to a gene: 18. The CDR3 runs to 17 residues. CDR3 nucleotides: TGTGCCAGCAGCTCCCCAGGGGGCGCTTTTTCTGCCGTCGGCTACACCTTC. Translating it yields CASSSPGGAFSAVGYTF.

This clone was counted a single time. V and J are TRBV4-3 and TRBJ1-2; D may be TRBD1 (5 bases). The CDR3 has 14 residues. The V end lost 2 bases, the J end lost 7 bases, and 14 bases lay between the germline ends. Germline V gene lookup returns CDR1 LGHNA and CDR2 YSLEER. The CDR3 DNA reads TGCGCCAGCAGCCAATCCTCCGGGGGTAGTGGCTACACCTTC. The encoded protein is CASSQSSGGSGYTF.

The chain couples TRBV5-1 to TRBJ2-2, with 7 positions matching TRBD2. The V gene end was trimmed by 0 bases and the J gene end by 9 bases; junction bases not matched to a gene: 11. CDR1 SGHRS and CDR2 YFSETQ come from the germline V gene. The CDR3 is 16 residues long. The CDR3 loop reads CASSLASSGAQRELFF. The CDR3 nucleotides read TGCGCCAGCAGCTTGGCGTCTAGCGGAGCACAAAGGGAGCTGTTTTTT.

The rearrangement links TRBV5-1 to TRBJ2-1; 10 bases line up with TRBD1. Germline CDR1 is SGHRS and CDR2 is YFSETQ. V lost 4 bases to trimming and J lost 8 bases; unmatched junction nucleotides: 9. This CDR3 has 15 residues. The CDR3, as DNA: TGCGCCAGCAGCATTTGGGACAGGGGCACAGATGAGCAGTTCTTC. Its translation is CASSIWDRGTDEQFF.

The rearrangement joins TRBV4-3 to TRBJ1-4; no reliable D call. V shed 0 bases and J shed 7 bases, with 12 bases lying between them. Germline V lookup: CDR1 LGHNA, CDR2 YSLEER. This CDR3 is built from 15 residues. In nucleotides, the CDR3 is TGCGCCAGCAGCCAAGATGGAGGGAAAGGTGAAAAACTGTTTTTT. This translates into CASSQDGGKGEKLFF.

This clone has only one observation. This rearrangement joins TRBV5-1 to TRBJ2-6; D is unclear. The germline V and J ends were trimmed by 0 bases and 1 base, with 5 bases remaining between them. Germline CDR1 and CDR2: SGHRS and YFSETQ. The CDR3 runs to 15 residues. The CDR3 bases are TGCGCCAGCAGCTTGGATCCTTCTGGGGCCAACGTCCTGACTTTC. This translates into CASSLDPSGANVLTF.

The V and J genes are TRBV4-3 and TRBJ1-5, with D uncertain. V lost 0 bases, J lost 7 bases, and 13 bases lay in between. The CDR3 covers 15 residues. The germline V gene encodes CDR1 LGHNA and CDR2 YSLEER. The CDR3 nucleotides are TGCGCCAGCAGCCAAGATCAGGTGGGTGACCAGCCCCAGCATTTT. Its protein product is CASSQDQVGDQPQHF.

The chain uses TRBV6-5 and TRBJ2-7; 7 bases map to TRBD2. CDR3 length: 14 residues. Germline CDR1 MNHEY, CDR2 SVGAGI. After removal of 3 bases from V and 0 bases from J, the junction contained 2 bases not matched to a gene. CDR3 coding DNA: TGTGCCAGCAGTTATACTAGCGACTCCTACGAGCAGTACTTC. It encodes CASSYTSDSYEQYF.

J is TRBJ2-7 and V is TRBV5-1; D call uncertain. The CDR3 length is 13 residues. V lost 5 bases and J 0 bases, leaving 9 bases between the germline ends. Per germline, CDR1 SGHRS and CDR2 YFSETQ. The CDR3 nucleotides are TGCGCCAGCAGTTTTGACAACTCCTACGAGCAGTACTTC. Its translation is CASSFDNSYEQYF.

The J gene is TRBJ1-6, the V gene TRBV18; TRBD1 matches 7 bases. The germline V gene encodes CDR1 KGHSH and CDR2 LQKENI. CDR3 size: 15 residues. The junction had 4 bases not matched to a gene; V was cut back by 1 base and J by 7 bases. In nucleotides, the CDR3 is TGTGCCAGCTCACCACAAACAGGGGCAAATTCACCCCTCCACTTT. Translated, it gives CASSPQTGANSPLHF.

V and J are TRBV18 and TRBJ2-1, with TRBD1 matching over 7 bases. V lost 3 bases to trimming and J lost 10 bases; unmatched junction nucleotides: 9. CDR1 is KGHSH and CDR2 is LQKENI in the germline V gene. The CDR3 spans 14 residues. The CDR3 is CASSPDRAQGEQFF. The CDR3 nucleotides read TGTGCCAGCTCACCTGACAGGGCACAGGGGGAGCAGTTCTTC.

The CDR3 coding sequence is TGTGCCAGCTCACCAGACAGGGGAGTACTCAAGGCCAAACTGTTTTTT. This encodes CASSPDRGVLKAKLFF. This sequence joins TRBV18 and TRBJ1-4; the match to TRBD1 covers 8 bases. Germline CDR1 is KGHSH and CDR2 is LQKENI. The CDR3 contains 16 residues. The V and J ends lost 2 bases and 11 bases, in that order; junction bases with no gene match: 13.

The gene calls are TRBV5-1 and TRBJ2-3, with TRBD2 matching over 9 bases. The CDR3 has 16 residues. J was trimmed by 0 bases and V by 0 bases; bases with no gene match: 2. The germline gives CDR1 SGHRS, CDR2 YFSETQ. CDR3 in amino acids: CASSLEAGGSTDTQYF. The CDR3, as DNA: TGCGCCAGCAGCTTGGAAGCGGGGGGAAGCACAGATACGCAGTATTTT.

For the CDR3, the DNA is TGTGCCAGCAGCCAAGCCTCTAGCGGGAGAAGGAATGAGCAGTTCTTC. Its translation is CASSQASSGRRNEQFF. The rearrangement links TRBV4-2 to TRBJ2-1, with 10 bases lining up with TRBD2. V trimming: 1 base; J trimming: 7 bases; junction bases outside the gene matches: 7. The CDR3 is 16 residues long. CDR1 LGHNA and CDR2 YNFKEQ come from the germline V gene.

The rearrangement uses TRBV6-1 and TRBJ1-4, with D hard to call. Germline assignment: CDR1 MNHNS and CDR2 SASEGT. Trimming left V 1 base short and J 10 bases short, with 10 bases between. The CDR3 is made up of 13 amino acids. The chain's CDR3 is CASSEGVGGKLFF. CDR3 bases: TGTGCCAGCAGTGAAGGGGTCGGAGGAAAACTGTTTTTT.

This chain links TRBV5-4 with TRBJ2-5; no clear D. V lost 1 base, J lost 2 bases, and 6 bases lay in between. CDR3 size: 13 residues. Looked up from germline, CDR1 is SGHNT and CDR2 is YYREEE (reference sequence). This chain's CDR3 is CASSLWQQETQYF. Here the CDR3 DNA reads TGTGCCAGCAGCTTGTGGCAGCAAGAGACCCAGTACTTC.

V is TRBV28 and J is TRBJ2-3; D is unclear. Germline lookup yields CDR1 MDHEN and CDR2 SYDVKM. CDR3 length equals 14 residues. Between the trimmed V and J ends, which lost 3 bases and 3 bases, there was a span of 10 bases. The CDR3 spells CASSFPKTTDTQYF. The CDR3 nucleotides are TGTGCCAGCAGTTTCCCTAAAACGACAGATACGCAGTATTTT.

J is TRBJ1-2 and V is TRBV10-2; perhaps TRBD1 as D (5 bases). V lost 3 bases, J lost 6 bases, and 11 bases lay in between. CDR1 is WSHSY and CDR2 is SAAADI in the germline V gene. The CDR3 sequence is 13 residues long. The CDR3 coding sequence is TGCGCCAGCAGTGACTCCAGGGCTAATGGCTACACCTTC. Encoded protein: CASSDSRANGYTF.

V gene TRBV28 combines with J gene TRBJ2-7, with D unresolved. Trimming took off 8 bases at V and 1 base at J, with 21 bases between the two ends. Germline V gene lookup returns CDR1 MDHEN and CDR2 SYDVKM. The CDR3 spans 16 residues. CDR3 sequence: CASPPSRPIQSYEQYF. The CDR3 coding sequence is TGTGCCAGCCCTCCTAGTCGACCTATCCAATCCTACGAGCAGTACTTC. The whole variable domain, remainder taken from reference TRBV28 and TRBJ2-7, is DVKVTQSSRYLVKRTGEKVFLECVQDMDHENMFWYRQDPGLGLRLIYFSYDVKMKEKGDIPEGYSVSREKKERFSLILESASTNQTSMYLCASPPSRPIQSYEQYFGPGTRLTVT.

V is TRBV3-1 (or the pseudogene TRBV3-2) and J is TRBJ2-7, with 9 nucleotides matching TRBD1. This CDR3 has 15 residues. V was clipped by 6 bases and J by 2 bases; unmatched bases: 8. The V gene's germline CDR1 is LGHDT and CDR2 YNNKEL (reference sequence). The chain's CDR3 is CASRRNGQGPYEQYF. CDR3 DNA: TGTGCCAGCAGACGAAATGGACAGGGGCCCTACGAGCAGTACTTC.